This TCR beta chain appears in the sequencing data of a study of CD8 T cells in ankylosing spondylitis. CDR1 and CDR2 from the germline V gene are MDHEN and SYDVKM. The CDR3 runs to 12 residues. Trimming stripped 3 bases from V and 7 bases from J, with 10 bases between. TCRdb reprocessed the 5' RACE reads via MiXCR and lists one record per CDR3 protein. The sample yields about 240,000 distinct CDR3 sequences, about 10% seen once. Study-wide points: About 8 highly homologous variants made up a TCR beta motif, and this motif appeared characteristic of ankylosing spondylitis blood. A subset of motif variants has previously been described in the synovial fluid and blood of reactive arthritis.

This clonotype occurred once. As yet, its antigen is unknown. J is TRBJ2-7 and V is TRBV28; possibly TRBD1 for D (5 bases). The sequence derives from a male donor with ankylosing spondylitis or in good health (not recorded which). The specimen sequenced was blood, either unsorted or a sorted T cell fraction (not recorded which). The CDR3 protein is CASSFFAGEQYF. CDR3 DNA sequence: TGTGCCAGCAGTTTTTTTGCAGGGGAGCAGTACTTC.